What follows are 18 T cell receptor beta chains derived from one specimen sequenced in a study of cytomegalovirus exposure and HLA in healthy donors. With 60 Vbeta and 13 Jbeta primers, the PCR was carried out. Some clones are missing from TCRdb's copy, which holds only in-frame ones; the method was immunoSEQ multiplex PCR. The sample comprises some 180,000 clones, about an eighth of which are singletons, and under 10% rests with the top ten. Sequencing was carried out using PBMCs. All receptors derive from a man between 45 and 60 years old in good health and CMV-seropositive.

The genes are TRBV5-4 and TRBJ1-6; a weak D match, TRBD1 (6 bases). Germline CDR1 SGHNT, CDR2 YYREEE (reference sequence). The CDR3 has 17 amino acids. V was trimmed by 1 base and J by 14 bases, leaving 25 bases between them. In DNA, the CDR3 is TGTGCCAGCAGCTTGTTTTTACAGGGCCTGAGTACTGCGGCCCTCCACTTT. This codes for CASSLFLQGLSTAALHF. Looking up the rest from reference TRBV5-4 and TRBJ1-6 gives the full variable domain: ETGVTQSPTHLIKTRGQQVTLRCSSQSGHNTVSWYQQALGQGPQFIFQYYREEENGRGNFPPRFSGLQFPNYSSELNVNALELDDSALYLCASSLFLQGLSTAALHFGNGTRLTVT.

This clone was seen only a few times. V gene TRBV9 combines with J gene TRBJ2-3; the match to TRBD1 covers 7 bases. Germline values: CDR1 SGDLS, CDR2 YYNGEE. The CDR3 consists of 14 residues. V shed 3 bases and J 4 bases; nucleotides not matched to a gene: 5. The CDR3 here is CASSARDSSDTQYF. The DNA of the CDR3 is TGTGCCAGCAGCGCTAGGGACAGCTCAGATACGCAGTATTTT. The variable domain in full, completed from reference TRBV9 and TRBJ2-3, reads DSGVTQTPKHLITATGQRVTLRCSPRSGDLSVYWYQQSLDQGLQFLIQYYNGEERAKGNILERFSAQQFPDLHSELNLSSLELGDSALYFCASSARDSSDTQYFGPGTRLTVL.

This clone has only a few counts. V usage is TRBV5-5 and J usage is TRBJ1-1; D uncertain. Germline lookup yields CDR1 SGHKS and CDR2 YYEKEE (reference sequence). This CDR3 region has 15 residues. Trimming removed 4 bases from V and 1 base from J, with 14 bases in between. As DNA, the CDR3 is TGTGCCAGCAGCCGGGGTCGGGTAACGAACACTGAAGCTTTCTTT. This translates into CASSRGRVTNTEAFF.

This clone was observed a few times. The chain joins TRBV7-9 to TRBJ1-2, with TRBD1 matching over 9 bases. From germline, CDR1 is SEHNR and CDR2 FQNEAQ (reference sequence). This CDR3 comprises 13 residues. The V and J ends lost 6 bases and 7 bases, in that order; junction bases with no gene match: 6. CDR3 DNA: TGTGCCAGCAGTGCACAGGGGGCGCTTGGCTACACCTTC. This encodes CASSAQGALGYTF.

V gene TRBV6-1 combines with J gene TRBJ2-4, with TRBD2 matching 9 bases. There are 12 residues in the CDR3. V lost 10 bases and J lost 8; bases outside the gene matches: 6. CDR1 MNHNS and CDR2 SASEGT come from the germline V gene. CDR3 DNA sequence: TGTGCCACCGCGGGGGGGCCGTACATTCAGTACTTC. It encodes CATAGGPYIQYF.

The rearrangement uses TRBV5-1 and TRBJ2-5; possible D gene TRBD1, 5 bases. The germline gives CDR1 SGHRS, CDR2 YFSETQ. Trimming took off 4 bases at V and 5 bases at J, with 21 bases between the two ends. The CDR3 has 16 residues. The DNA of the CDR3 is TGCGCCAGCAGCCCGGGCGTTGGGGCTACAGGCGAGACCCAGTACTTC. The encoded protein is CASSPGVGATGETQYF.

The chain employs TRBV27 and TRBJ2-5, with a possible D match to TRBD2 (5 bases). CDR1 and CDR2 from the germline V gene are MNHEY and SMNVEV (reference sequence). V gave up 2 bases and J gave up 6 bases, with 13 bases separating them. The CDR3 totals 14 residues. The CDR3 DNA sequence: TGTGCCAGCAGTTTACCGGGGATGTCGAAGACCCAGTACTTC. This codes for CASSLPGMSKTQYF.

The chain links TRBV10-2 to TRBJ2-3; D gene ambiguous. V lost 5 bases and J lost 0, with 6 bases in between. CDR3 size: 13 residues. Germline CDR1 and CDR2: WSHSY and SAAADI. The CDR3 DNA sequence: TGCGCCAGCAGTTTGAGGAGCACAGATACGCAGTATTTT. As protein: CASSLRSTDTQYF.

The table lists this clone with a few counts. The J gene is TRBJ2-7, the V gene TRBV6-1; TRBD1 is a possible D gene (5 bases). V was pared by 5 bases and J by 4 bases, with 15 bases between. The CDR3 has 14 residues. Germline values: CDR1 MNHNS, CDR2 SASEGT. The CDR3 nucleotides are TGTGCCAGCAGTCCTGGACATCTGAATTACGAGCAGTACGTC. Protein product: CASSPGHLNYEQYV.

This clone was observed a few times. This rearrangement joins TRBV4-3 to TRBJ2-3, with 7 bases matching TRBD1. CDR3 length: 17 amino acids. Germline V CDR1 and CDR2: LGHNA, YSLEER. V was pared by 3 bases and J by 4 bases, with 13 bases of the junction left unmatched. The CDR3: CASSQKRRNQGADTQYF. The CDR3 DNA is TGCGCCAGCAGCCAGAAACGACGGAACCAGGGGGCAGATACGCAGTATTTT.

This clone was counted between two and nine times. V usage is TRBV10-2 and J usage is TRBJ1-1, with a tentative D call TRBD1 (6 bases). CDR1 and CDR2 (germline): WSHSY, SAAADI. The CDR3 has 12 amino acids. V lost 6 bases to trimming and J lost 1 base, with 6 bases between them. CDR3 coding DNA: TGCGCCAGCAGAGGGGGGAACACTGAAGCTTTCTTT. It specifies CASRGGNTEAFF.

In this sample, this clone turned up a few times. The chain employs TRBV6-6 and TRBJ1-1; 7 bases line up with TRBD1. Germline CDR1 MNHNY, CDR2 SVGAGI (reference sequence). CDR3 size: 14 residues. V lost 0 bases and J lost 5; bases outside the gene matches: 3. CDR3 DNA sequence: TGTGCCAGCAGTTACTCGGAGACAGGGACTGAAGCTTTCTTT. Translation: CASSYSETGTEAFF.

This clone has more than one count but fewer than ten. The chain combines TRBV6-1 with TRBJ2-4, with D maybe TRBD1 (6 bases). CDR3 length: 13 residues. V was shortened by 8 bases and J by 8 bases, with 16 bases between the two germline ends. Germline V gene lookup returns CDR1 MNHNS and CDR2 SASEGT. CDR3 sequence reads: CASSRQGWDIQYF. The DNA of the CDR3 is TGTGCCAGCTCCCGCCAGGGGTGGGACATTCAGTACTTC.

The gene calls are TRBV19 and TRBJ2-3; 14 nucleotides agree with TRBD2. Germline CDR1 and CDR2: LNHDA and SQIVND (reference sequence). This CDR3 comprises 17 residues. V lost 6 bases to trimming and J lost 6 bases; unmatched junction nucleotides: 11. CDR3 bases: TGTGCCAGTAGGTGGACTAGCGGGGGGTCCCCTAGGGATACGCAGTATTTT. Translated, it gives CASRWTSGGSPRDTQYF.

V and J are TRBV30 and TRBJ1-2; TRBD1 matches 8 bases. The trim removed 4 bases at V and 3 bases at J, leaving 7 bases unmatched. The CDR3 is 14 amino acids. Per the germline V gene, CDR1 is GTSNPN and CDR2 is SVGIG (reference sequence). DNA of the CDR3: TGTGCCTGGATTAGGACAGGGACTTACTATGGCTACACCTTC. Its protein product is CAWIRTGTYYGYTF.

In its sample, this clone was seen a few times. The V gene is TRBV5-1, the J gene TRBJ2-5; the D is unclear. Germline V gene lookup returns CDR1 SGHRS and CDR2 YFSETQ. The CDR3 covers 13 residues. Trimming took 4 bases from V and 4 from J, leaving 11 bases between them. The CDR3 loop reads CASSDNTRETQYF. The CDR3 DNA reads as TGCGCCAGCAGCGATAATACACGAGAGACCCAGTACTTC.

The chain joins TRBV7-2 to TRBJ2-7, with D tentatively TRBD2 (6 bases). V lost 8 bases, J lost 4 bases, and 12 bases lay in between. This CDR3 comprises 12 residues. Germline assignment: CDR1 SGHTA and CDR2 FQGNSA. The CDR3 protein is CASLQEGYEQYF. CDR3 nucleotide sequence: TGTGCCAGCCTTCAGGAGGGTTACGAGCAGTACTTC. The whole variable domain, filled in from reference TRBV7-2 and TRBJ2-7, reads GAGVSQSPSNKVTEKGKDVELRCDPISGHTALYWYRQSLGQGLEFLIYFQGNSAPDKSGLPSDRFSAERTGGSVSTLTIQRTQQEDSAVYLCASLQEGYEQYFGPGTRLTVT.

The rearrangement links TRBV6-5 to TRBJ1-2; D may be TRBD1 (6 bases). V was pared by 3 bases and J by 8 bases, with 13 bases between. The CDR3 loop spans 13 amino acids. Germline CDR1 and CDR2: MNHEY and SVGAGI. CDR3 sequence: CASSYRGYGGYTF. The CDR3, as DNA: TGTGCCAGCAGTTATAGGGGGTACGGCGGCTACACCTTC.